This TCR beta chain is drawn from a study of blood T cell repertoires in COVID-19. Study in general: There were acute and convalescent COVID-19 samples, and they came from the United States, Italy and Spain. T cells, B-cell-depleted T cells, or PBMCs provided the cDNA or gDNA that served as material.

As processed by the authors: How many nucleated cells were present was estimated from reference gene primer amplification. Method: immunoSEQ multiplex PCR; TCRdb's copy keeps in-frame clones and lacks some. The D gene and trimming were derived from the DNA, and the V and J assignments and clone size from that table. The sample lists about 160,000 clones; around 80% were seen once. This receptor was identified in a woman older than 75 with acute or convalescent COVID-19. Sequencing used peripheral blood.

The CDR3 nucleotides are TGCGCCAGCAGCCCGGGACTAGGTATGTCCTACGAGCAGTACTTC. Its translation: CASSPGLGMSYEQYF. The V gene is TRBV5-1, the J gene TRBJ2-7; 8 bases fit TRBD2. Germline V lookup: CDR1 SGHRS, CDR2 YFSETQ. V lost 4 bases and J lost 1; bases outside the gene matches: 7. CDR3 length equals 15 residues.